The clone carrying this TCR beta chain was observed a few times. The table came from immunoSEQ multiplex PCR; TCRdb's copy has only in-frame clones and leaves some out. Among roughly 1.5 million clones listed, around 98% were seen once. This entry belongs to a study of shared clonotypes between healthy human individuals. This CDR3 has 13 residues. Germline loops: CDR1 LNHDA, CDR2 SQIVND (reference sequence). The specimen was naive CD4+ T cells sorted from blood. Described subset: CD45RA+ positively selected. This receptor was taken from a man aged 30 to 39 in good health. The chain links TRBV19 to TRBJ2-7; 8 nucleotides match TRBD1. For the CDR3, the DNA is TGTGCGACTAAAGGGACAGGACCCTACGAGCAGTACTTC. Its protein is CATKGTGPYEQYF. The full variable domain, in which reference TRBV19 and TRBJ2-7 provide the parts outside the CDR3, is DGGITQSPKYLFRKEGQNVTLSCEQNLNHDAMYWYRQDPGQGLRLIYYSQIVNDFQKGDIAEGYSVSREKKESFPLTVTSAQKNPTAFYLCATKGTGPYEQYFGPGTRLTVT.